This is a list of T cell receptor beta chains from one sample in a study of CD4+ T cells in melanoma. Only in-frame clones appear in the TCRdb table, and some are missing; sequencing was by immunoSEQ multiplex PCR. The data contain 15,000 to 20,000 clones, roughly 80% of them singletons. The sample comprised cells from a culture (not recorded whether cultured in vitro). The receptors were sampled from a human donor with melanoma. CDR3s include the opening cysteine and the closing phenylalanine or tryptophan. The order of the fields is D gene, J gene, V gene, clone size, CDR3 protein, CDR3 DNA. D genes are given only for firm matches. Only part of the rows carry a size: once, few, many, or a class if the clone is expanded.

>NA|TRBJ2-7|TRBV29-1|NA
CSVPGPGGNYEQYF
TGCAGCGTCCCTGGGCCCGGGGGCAACTACGAGCAGTACTTC
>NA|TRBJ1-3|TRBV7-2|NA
CASSHPRAGGNTIYF
TGTGCCAGCAGTCATCCTCGGGCGGGAGGAAACACCATATATTTT
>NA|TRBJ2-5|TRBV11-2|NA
CASSPANQETQYF
TGTGCCAGCAGCCCCGCAAACCAGGAGACCCAGTACTTC
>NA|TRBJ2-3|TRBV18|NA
CASSPAGASTDTQYF
TGTGCCAGCTCACCAGCCGGGGCCAGCACAGATACGCAGTATTTT
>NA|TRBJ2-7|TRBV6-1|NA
CASSEEPPYRSYEQYF
TGTGCCAGCAGTGAGGAACCTCCCTACCGGTCCTACGAGCAGTACTTC
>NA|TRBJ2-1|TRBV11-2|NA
CASYGGRPGYDEQFF
TGTGCCAGCTATGGGGGTCGCCCCGGGTACGATGAGCAGTTCTTC
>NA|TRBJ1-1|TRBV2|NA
CASTGLGGTEAFF
TGTGCCAGCACGGGTCTTGGGGGGACTGAAGCTTTCTTT
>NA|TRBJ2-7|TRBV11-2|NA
CASSLDRWSSYEQYF
TGTGCCAGCAGCTTAGATCGGTGGAGCTCCTACGAGCAGTACTTC
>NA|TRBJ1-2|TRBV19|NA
CASKDRAYTF
TGTGCCAGTAAGGACCGCGCCTACACCTTC
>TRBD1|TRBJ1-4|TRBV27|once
CASSRLRQGGHYEKLFF
TGTGCCAGCAGTAGACTCCGACAGGGGGGCCATTATGAAAAACTGTTTTTT
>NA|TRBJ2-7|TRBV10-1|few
CASSESAVEGHEQYF
TGCGCCAGCAGTGAGTCAGCCGTTGAGGGCCACGAGCAGTACTTC
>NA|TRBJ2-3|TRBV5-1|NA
CASSLGVGTQYF
TGCGCCAGCAGCTTGGGTGTAGGCACGCAGTATTTT
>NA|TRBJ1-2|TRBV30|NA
CAWSLGPYGYTF
TGTGCCTGGAGTTTGGGCCCATATGGCTACACCTTC
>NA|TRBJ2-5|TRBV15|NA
CATSRAGSGLRETQYF
TGTGCCACCAGCAGAGCCGGGTCTGGTTTAAGAGAGACCCAGTACTTC
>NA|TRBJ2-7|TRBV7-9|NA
CASSLMGGLRRPNTYEQYF
TGTGCCAGCAGCTTAATGGGTGGGCTCCGGAGACCGAATACCTACGAGCAGTACTTC
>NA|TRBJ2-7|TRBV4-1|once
CASSQDYLVSSVNFYEQYF
TGCGCCAGCAGCCAAGATTACTTGGTTAGCAGCGTGAATTTCTACGAGCAGTACTTC
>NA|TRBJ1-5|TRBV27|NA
CASSHFGQSNQPQHF
TGTGCCAGCAGTCATTTCGGACAGAGCAATCAGCCCCAGCATTTT
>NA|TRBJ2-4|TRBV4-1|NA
CASSQDRGSGAKNIQYF
TGCGCCAGCAGCCAAGATCGGGGGAGCGGGGCCAAAAACATTCAGTACTTC
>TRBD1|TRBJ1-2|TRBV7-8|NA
CASSPTPGTGVVHGYTF
TGTGCCAGCAGCCCCACCCCCGGGACAGGGGTTGTACATGGCTACACCTTC
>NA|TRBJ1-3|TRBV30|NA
CAWSSAVESRRNSGNTIYF
TGTGCCTGGAGCTCCGCCGTTGAGTCTCGACGAAACTCTGGAAACACCATATATTTT
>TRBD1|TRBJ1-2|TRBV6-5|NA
CASSSRQGNYGYTF
TGTGCCAGCAGTTCCAGACAGGGGAACTATGGCTACACCTTC
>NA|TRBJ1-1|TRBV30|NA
CAWSAGGGGFRAFF
TGTGCCTGGAGTGCCGGGGGAGGGGGATTTAGGGCTTTCTTT
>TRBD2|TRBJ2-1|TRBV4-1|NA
CASSRPGLAYNEQFF
TGCGCCAGCAGCCGACCGGGACTAGCATACAATGAGCAGTTCTTC
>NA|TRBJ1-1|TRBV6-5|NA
CASRITENTEAFF
TGTGCCAGCAGGATTACAGAGAACACTGAAGCTTTCTTT
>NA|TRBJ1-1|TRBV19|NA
CASSLKQGNTEAFF
TGTGCCAGTAGTCTCAAACAGGGGAACACTGAAGCTTTCTTT
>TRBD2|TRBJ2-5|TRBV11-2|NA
CASRPTSGGPYF
TGTGCCAGCAGGCCTACCAGCGGGGGCCCGTACTTC
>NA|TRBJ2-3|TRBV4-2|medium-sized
CASSQLTGTSTDTQYF
TGTGCCAGCAGCCAACTCACGGGTACTAGCACAGATACGCAGTATTTT
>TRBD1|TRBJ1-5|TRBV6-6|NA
CASSPQGGGNQPQHF
TGTGCCAGCAGTCCACAGGGGGGAGGCAATCAGCCCCAGCATTTT
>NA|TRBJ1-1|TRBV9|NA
CASSALGAQRVLNTEAFF
TGTGCCAGCAGCGCCCTGGGCGCTCAACGGGTATTAAACACTGAAGCTTTCTTT
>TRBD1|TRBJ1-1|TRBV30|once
CAWSVGRLGTGANTEAFF
TGTGCCTGGAGTGTAGGACGCTTGGGGACAGGAGCGAACACTGAAGCTTTCTTT
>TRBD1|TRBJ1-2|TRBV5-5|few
CASSNRGYPNYGYTF
TGTGCCAGCAGCAACAGGGGGTACCCTAACTATGGCTACACCTTC